The clone carrying this T cell receptor (beta chain) was seen many times. No antigen is known for it. Genomic DNA acted as the template from which TCR beta VDJ combination and CDR3 sequence profiling were carried out. Via MiXCR, TCRdb re-called the reads, giving one row per CDR3 protein. This sample has under 500,000 distinct CDR3 sequences; roughly 34% occur once, and the top ten carry around 0.82%. These data come from a study of CD8+CD57+ T cells in acquired aplastic anemia. Study-wide points: No significant patient-versus-control difference appeared in CD8+ Simpson's diversity.

The CDR3 runs to 16 residues. The germline CDR1 and CDR2 sequences are SGHTA and FQGNSA. The V end was cut by 7 bases, the J end by 3 bases, with 21 bases between. Sequenced patients had shown CD8+CD57+ cell expansion by flow cytometry. Every one of the patients had aplastic anemia (severe, acquired). The chain recombines TRBV7-2 with TRBJ1-2; D gene unclear. The TCR originated in a human donor with aplastic anemia. The sample taken for sequencing was sorted CD4+, CD8+, or CD8+CD57+ T cells (not recorded which) from PBMCs. CDR3: CASTLTPDGRDYGYTF. In nucleotides, the CDR3 is TGTGCCAGCACCCTTACCCCCGACGGTAGAGACTATGGCTACACCTTC. Filled out from reference TRBV7-2 and TRBJ1-2, the complete variable domain reads GAGVSQSPSNKVTEKGKDVELRCDPISGHTALYWYRQSLGQGLEFLIYFQGNSAPDKSGLPSDRFSAERTGGSVSTLTIQRTQQEDSAVYLCASTLTPDGRDYGYTFGSGTRLTVV.